The clone carrying this TCR beta chain was seen at least ten times. The sample is drawn from a study of regulatory T cells in long-lasting Graves disease. Documented time point: persistent/refractory GD, antithyroid drugs over 5 years with positive TRAb. PBMC RNA was the source of the TCR library. Arm-PCR of CDR3 regions and iRepertoire HTBI primers were used to build TCR beta libraries. TCRdb ran MiXCR on the multiplex PCR reads and lists one entry per CDR3 protein. The sample comprises 300,000 or so distinct CDR3 sequences, around 20% of which are singletons, and around 30% rests with the top ten. Looked up from germline, CDR1 is KGHDR and CDR2 is SFDVKD. This CDR3 has 13 residues. Trimming shortened V by 5 bases and J by 5 bases, and 11 bases separated the two germline ends.

V gene TRBV24-1 combines with J gene TRBJ1-2; D remains ambiguous. The sequence derives from a female donor with Graves disease. The material was peripheral blood mononuclear cells (PBMCs), obtained when the disease was refractory, from a patient treated with antithyroid drugs. The CDR3 loop is CATSGRGPYGYTF. CDR3 DNA sequence: TGTGCCACCAGTGGGCGCGGACCTTATGGCTACACCTTC.